Given below is one T cell receptor beta chain in context. Its antigen is unknown. The record originates from a study of Graves' ophthalmopathy and Graves' hyperthyroidism. Germline assignment: CDR1 SEHNR and CDR2 FQNEAQ (reference sequence). The CDR3 has 16 amino acids. V was pared by 7 bases and J by 2 bases, with 12 bases of the junction left unmatched. Study results and limitations: A roughly 81% specificity and around 90% sensitivity were achieved by a 13-signature model that separated ophthalmopathy from stable hyperthyroidism. Thyroid clonotypes that were expanded above 0.001 frequency mostly also appeared in blood.

The authors amplified TCR beta CDR3 regions, and they did so from RNA transcripts for repertoire sequencing. A first-round RT-PCR used HTBI primers, followed by a second-round multiplex PCR. One entry per CDR3 protein results from TCRdb running MiXCR on the multiplex PCR reads. This sample has roughly 700,000 distinct CDR3 sequences, with roughly two fifths found just once. Material for sequencing was peripheral blood. This chain joins TRBV7-9 and TRBJ2-7; TRBD1 matches at 9 bases. This receptor was identified in an adult man with Graves' ophthalmopathy. CDR3 sequence reads: CASTTDRGATTYEQYF. The CDR3, as DNA: TGTGCCAGCACCACGGACAGGGGCGCCACCACCTACGAGCAGTACTTC.